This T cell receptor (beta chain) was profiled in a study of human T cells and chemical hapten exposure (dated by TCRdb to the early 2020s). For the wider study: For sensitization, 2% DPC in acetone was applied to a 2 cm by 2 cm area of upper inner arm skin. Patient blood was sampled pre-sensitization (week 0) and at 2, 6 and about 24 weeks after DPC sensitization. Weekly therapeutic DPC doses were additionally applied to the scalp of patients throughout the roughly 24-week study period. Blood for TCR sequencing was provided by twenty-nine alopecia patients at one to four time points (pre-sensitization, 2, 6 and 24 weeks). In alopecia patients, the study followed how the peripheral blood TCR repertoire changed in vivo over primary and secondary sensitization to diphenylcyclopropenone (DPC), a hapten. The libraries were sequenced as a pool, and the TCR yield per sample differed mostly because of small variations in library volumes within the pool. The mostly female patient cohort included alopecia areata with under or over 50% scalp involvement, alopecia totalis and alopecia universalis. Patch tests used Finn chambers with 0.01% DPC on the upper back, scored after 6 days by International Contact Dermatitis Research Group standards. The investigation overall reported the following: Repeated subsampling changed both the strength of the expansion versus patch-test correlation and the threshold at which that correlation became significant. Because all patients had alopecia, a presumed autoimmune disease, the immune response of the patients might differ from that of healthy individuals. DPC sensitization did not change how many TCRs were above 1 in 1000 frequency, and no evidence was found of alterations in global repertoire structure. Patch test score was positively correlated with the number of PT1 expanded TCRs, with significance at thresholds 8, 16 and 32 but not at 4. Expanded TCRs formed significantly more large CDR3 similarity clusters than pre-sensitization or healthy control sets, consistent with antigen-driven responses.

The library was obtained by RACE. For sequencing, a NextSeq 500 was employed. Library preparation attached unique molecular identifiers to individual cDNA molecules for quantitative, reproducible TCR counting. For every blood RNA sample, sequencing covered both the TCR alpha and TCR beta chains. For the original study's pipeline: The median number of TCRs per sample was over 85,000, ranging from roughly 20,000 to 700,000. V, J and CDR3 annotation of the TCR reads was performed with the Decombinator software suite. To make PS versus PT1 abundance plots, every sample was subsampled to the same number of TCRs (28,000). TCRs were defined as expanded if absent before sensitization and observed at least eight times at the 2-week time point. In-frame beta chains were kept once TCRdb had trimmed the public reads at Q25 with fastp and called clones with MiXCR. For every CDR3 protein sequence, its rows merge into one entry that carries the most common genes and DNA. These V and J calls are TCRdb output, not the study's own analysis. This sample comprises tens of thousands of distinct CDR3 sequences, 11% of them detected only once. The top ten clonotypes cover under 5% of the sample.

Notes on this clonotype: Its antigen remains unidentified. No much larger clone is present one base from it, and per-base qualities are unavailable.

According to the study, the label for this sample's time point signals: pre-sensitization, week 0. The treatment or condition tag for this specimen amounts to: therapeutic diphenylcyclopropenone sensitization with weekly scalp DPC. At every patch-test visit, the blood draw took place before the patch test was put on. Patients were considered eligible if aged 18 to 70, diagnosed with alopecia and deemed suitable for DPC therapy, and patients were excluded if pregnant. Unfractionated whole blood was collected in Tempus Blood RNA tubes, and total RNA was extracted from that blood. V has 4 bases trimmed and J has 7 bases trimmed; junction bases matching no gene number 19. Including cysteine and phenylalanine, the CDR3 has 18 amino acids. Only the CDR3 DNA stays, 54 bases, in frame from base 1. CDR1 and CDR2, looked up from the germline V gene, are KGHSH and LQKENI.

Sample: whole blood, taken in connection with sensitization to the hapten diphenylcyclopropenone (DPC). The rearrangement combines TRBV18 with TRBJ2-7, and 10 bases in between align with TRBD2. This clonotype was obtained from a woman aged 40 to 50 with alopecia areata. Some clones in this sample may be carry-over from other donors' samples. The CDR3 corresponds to CASSLRLAGVSNGGEQYF. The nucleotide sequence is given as TGTGCCAGCTCACTCCGTCTAGCGGGAGTCTCCAACGGTGGGGAGCAGTACTTC.